This is a list of T cell receptor beta chains from one sample in a study of blood T cell repertoires in COVID-19. Sequencing used immunoSEQ multiplex PCR; TCRdb keeps in-frame clones, though not all of them. The sample shows approximately 110,000 clones, about 90% of them seen only once. The source material was peripheral blood. The receptors derive from a woman aged 45 to 65 with acute or convalescent COVID-19. The CDR3 runs from the conserved cysteine through the conserved F or W. D genes are given only for firm matches. Expanded clones are given a class, and other clones once, few, many or no size at all.

v_gene	j_gene	abundance	d_gene	CDR3nt	CDR3aa
TRBV25-1	TRBJ1-2	-	TRBD1	TGTGCCAGCAGTGAATATACGGACAGGGACTATGGCTACACCTTC	CASSEYTDRDYGYTF
TRBV5-8	TRBJ2-1	-	TRBD1	TGTGCCAGCAGCTTCGACAGGGGCAATGAGCAGTTCTTC	CASSFDRGNEQFF
TRBV14	TRBJ1-6	-	-	TGTGCCAGCAGCCAAGAAACAGAGAATTCACCCCTCCACTTT	CASSQETENSPLHF
TRBV6-5	TRBJ1-2	-	-	TGTGCCAGCAGTTACTCGGCAAAGATGGGCTACACCTTC	CASSYSAKMGYTF
TRBV14	TRBJ2-7	-	-	TGTGCCAGCAGCCAAGCAGGAGGTCAGTACGAGCAGTACTTC	CASSQAGGQYEQYF
TRBV28	TRBJ2-5	once	-	TGTGCCAGCAGGCACAGGGATCAAGAGACCCAGTACTTC	CASRHRDQETQYF
TRBV11-2	TRBJ1-6	few	-	TGTGCCAGCAGCTTAGATCCAGGGTGGGTTTCACCCCTCCACTTT	CASSLDPGWVSPLHF
TRBV6-1	TRBJ1-2	-	-	TGTGCCAGCAGTGAACGACAGCATCCTGGGGGCTACACCTTC	CASSERQHPGGYTF
TRBV6-5	TRBJ2-1	-	-	TGTGCCAGCACAGGGTTCAGGGAGGACAATGAGCAGTTCTTC	CASTGFREDNEQFF
TRBV6-1	TRBJ2-7	-	-	TGTGCCAGCAGTGAAGGGCCCAGCTCCTACGAGCAGTACTTC	CASSEGPSSYEQYF
TRBV6-5	TRBJ1-6	-	-	TGTGCCAGTAAACGACAGTCCAATTCACCCCTCCACTTT	CASKRQSNSPLHF
TRBV27	TRBJ2-5	-	-	TGTGCCAGCAGTCCTCTACAGGGCTGGGAGACCCAGTACTTC	CASSPLQGWETQYF
TRBV19	TRBJ1-5	-	TRBD1	TGTGCCAGTAGTTTCGACAGGGGACTAAATCAGCCCCAGCATTTT	CASSFDRGLNQPQHF
TRBV7-8	TRBJ1-2	-	TRBD1	TGTGCCAGCAGCGTGGGACAGAACTATGGCTACACCTTC	CASSVGQNYGYTF
TRBV6-6	TRBJ1-5	-	-	TGTGCCAGCAGTTACGTGGCGCAGACTCGCCCTCAGCCCCAGCATTTT	CASSYVAQTRPQPQHF
TRBV30	TRBJ1-4	-	-	TGTGCCTGGAGTTATGGGCAGTTAAATGAAAAACTGTTTTTT	CAWSYGQLNEKLFF
TRBV7-2	TRBJ2-1	-	-	TGTGCCAGCAGCTCCGTCCGCAGCTCCTACAATGAGCAGTTCTTC	CASSSVRSSYNEQFF
TRBV14	TRBJ1-2	once	-	TGTGCCAGCAGCCAAACAGGCCACTATGGCTACACCTTC	CASSQTGHYGYTF
TRBV28	TRBJ1-1	-	TRBD1	TGTGCCAGCAGGGGACAGTTGAACACTGAAGCTTTCTTT	CASRGQLNTEAFF